This T cell receptor (beta chain) emerged from a study of shared clonotypes between healthy human individuals. Overall study results and limits: The researchers took only blood, and tissue repertoires probably look different.

Selected positively for CCR7 and CD45RO-negative, naive CD8 cells excluded terminally differentiated effector memory CD45RA+ cells. Donors comprised only Caucasian adults living in Nashville, Tennessee. Germline loops: CDR1 MDHEN, CDR2 SYDVKM. V shed 5 bases and J shed 0 bases, with 4 bases lying between them. The CDR3 has 12 amino acids. An even split of each subset's genomic DNA across several immunoSEQ plates was performed. Original analysis: Filtering was not the same, since immunoSEQ gave junction-only sequences without quality scores. Profiled with immunoSEQ multiplex PCR; TCRdb holds only in-frame clones, not every one. That table supplies the V and J calls and clone size; D and trimming were determined from the DNA. The table has more than 2 million clones, just over 90% seen once. This clone was observed a few times. Its antigen is not known. Other nucleotide sequences from this sample produce the same CDR3.

The specimen sequenced was naive CD8+ T cells from PBMCs. The origin of this receptor is a man aged 18-30 years in good health. Some clones in this sample may be carry-over from other donors' samples. The rearrangement links TRBV28 to TRBJ1-1; D not certain. The CDR3 reads CASSLMNTEAFF. CDR3 bases: TGTGCCAGCAGTCTGATGAACACTGAAGCTTTCTTT.